Presented here are 26 T cell receptor beta chains from one specimen sequenced in a study of blood T cell repertoires in COVID-19. Assay used: immunoSEQ multiplex PCR; TCRdb lists only in-frame clones, some missing. The sample contains 300,000 to 450,000 clones, around 84% of which appear only once. Source material: peripheral blood. All receptors come from a young woman with acute or convalescent COVID-19.

This chain links TRBV4-1 with TRBJ2-5; D may be TRBD2 (6 bases). Germline CDR1 and CDR2: MGHRA and YSYEKL. The CDR3 loop spans 13 amino acids. Trimming took 7 bases from V and 2 from J, leaving 11 bases between them. As DNA, the CDR3 is TGCGCCAGCACCCCCAGCGGGCAAGAGACCCAGTACTTC. It encodes CASTPSGQETQYF.

The chain uses TRBV30 and TRBJ1-1; TRBD1 might be the D (5 bases). V gave up 3 bases and J gave up 1 base, with 15 bases separating them. Germline assignment: CDR1 GTSNPN and CDR2 SVGIG (reference sequence). The CDR3 totals 15 residues. The DNA for the CDR3 is TGTGCCTGGAGGGCCTATTCAACAGGGAACACTGAAGCTTTCTTT. Residues: CAWRAYSTGNTEAFF.

The chain employs TRBV5-1 and TRBJ2-2; 9 bases align to TRBD1. The V gene end was trimmed by 4 bases and the J gene end by 8 bases; junction bases not matched to a gene: 12. The CDR3 runs 16 residues. CDR1 and CDR2 (germline): SGHRS, YFSETQ. The CDR3 is CASSPGQGFAPGELFF. DNA of the CDR3: TGCGCCAGCAGCCCGGGACAGGGTTTCGCTCCGGGGGAGCTGTTTTTT. The complete variable domain, with remaining parts taken from reference TRBV5-1 and TRBJ2-2, reads KAGVTQTPRYLIKTRGQQVTLSCSPISGHRSVSWYQQTPGQGLQFLFEYFSETQRNKGNFPGRFSGRQFSNSRSEMNVSTLELGDSALYLCASSPGQGFAPGELFFGEGSRLTVL.

The chain is built from TRBV3-1 (or the pseudogene TRBV3-2) and TRBJ2-5, with D perhaps TRBD1 (5 bases). The CDR3 is 15 amino acids. Germline V CDR1 and CDR2: LGHDT, YNNKEL (reference sequence). V was pared by 3 bases and J by 1 base, with 12 bases between. CDR3: CASSQGPGLQETQYF. CDR3 nucleotide sequence: TGTGCCAGCAGCCAGGGGCCAGGGCTCCAAGAGACCCAGTACTTC.

In its sample, this clone was seen a few times. This sequence joins TRBV13 and TRBJ1-3; D gene unclear. V was trimmed by 0 bases and J by 0 bases, leaving 12 bases between them. This CDR3 is built from 17 residues. Germline V gene data show CDR1 as PRHDT and CDR2 as FYEKMQ (reference sequence). CDR3 DNA: TGTGCCAGCAGCTTAGGACGACCCGACTACTCTGGAAACACCATATATTTT. It yields the protein CASSLGRPDYSGNTIYF.

This clone appeared a few times. The rearrangement joins TRBV12-3 or TRBV12-4 to TRBJ2-1; D remains ambiguous. This CDR3 is 13 amino acids long. V dropped 3 bases and J dropped 14 bases, with 17 bases sitting between them. This CDR3 is CASSFHGLVFEFF. The CDR3 DNA sequence: TGTGCCAGCAGTTTTCACGGTCTGGTTTTTGAGTTCTTC.

The rearrangement uses TRBV4-1 and TRBJ2-1; D is perhaps TRBD2 (6 bases). Trimming removed 4 bases from V and 3 bases from J, with 10 bases in between. Germline V gene lookup returns CDR1 MGHRA and CDR2 YSYEKL. The CDR3 is 14 residues long. The CDR3 here is CASSLLGGYNEQFF. The CDR3 bases are TGCGCCAGCAGCCTACTGGGGGGCTACAATGAGCAGTTCTTC.

The J gene is TRBJ2-1, the V gene TRBV27, with D perhaps TRBD2 (6 bases). This CDR3 has 15 amino acids. Germline lookup yields CDR1 MNHEY and CDR2 SMNVEV (reference sequence). Trimming took off 10 bases at V and 3 bases at J, with 19 bases between the two ends. CDR3 sequence reads: CATCSGGGHYNEQFF. The CDR3 DNA reads TGTGCCACCTGTTCAGGCGGAGGGCACTACAATGAGCAGTTCTTC.

The rearrangement uses TRBV11-1 and TRBJ2-7, with D uncertain. Germline CDR1 SGHAT, CDR2 FQDESV (reference sequence). CDR3 length: 13 amino acids. Trimming cost V 5 bases and J 3 bases, with 11 bases left between them. CDR3 bases: TGTGCCAGCAGCCTAGACGGGTTCTACGAGCAGTACTTC. It codes for CASSLDGFYEQYF.

J is TRBJ2-7 and V is TRBV18, with TRBD1 identical over 10 bases. The CDR3 loop spans 15 amino acids. V lost 6 bases and J lost 5; bases outside the gene matches: 10. CDR1 is KGHSH and CDR2 is LQKENI in the germline V gene. The DNA of the CDR3 is TGTGCCAGCTCGTCTACCGGGACAGGGGTGGACGAGCAGTACTTC. Encoded protein: CASSSTGTGVDEQYF.

J is TRBJ1-2 and V is TRBV27; the D gene is possibly TRBD1 (5 bases). The germline V and J ends were trimmed by 2 bases and 7 bases, with 14 bases remaining between them. Germline CDR1 MNHEY, CDR2 SMNVEV (reference sequence). This CDR3 has 14 residues. The CDR3 here is CASSLIAGKGGYTF. DNA for the CDR3: TGTGCCAGCAGTTTAATAGCAGGGAAAGGTGGCTACACCTTC.

The chain is built from TRBV18 and TRBJ2-1; 7 bases map to TRBD1. CDR3 length: 15 amino acids. Losses at the gene ends were 5 bases for V and 5 bases for J; bases not matched to a gene: 9. Germline loops: CDR1 KGHSH, CDR2 LQKENI. The CDR3 reads CASSAPGQPNNEQFF. CDR3 nucleotide sequence: TGTGCCAGCTCAGCCCCGGGACAGCCTAACAATGAGCAGTTCTTC.

This chain connects TRBV10-3 to TRBJ2-3, with TRBD1 as a possible D gene (5 bases). Germline CDR1 ENHRY, CDR2 SYGVKD. There are 15 residues in the CDR3. V shed 4 bases and J shed 4 bases, with 15 bases lying between them. This chain's CDR3 is CAISGGQGGPDTQYF. CDR3 bases: TGTGCCATCAGTGGTGGGCAGGGCGGCCCAGATACGCAGTATTTT.

This chain uses TRBV5-6 with TRBJ2-7, with 7 bases matching TRBD2. V lost 4 bases and J lost 6; bases outside the gene matches: 10. The CDR3 contains 14 residues. Germline V gene lookup returns CDR1 SGHDT and CDR2 YYEEEE. The CDR3 loop reads CASSAGLEGAEQYF. The DNA for the CDR3 is TGTGCCAGCAGCGCTGGACTAGAGGGTGCCGAGCAGTACTTC. Supplemented by reference TRBV5-6 and TRBJ2-7, the full variable domain reads DAGVTQSPTHLIKTRGQQVTLRCSPKSGHDTVSWYQQALGQGPQFIFQYYEEEERQRGNFPDRFSGHQFPNYSSELNVNALLLGDSALYLCASSAGLEGAEQYFGPGTRLTVT.

This chain uses TRBV5-4 with TRBJ2-1; D is possibly TRBD2 (5 bases). There are 17 residues in the CDR3. Germline V gene data show CDR1 as SGHNT and CDR2 as YYREEE (reference sequence). Trimming cost V 0 bases and J 0 bases, with 13 bases left between them. CDR3 in amino acids: CASSLAVTRRSYNEQFF. CDR3 bases: TGTGCCAGCAGCTTGGCGGTTACTAGACGCTCCTACAATGAGCAGTTCTTC. Drawing the rest from reference TRBV5-4 and TRBJ2-1, the complete variable domain is ETGVTQSPTHLIKTRGQQVTLRCSSQSGHNTVSWYQQALGQGPQFIFQYYREEENGRGNFPPRFSGLQFPNYSSELNVNALELDDSALYLCASSLAVTRRSYNEQFFGPGTRLTVL.

This chain links TRBV28 with TRBJ1-2; the match to TRBD1 covers 10 bases. Trimming cost V 6 bases and J 8 bases; bases outside gene matches: 12. Germline V gene sequence: CDR1 MDHEN, CDR2 SYDVKM. The CDR3 runs to 15 residues. The CDR3 nucleotides are TGTGCCAGCAGGGGGACAGGGGTCGCCCGCATGGGCTACACCTTC. Amino acid sequence: CASRGTGVARMGYTF.

V and J are TRBV13 and TRBJ2-3; perhaps TRBD1 as D (6 bases). The CDR3 extends over 13 amino acids. Germline CDR1 and CDR2: PRHDT and FYEKMQ (reference sequence). V was trimmed by 6 bases and J by 0 bases, leaving 7 bases between them. CDR3 protein: CASRGTSTDTQYF. In DNA, the CDR3 is TGTGCCAGCAGAGGGACAAGCACAGATACGCAGTATTTT.

The V gene is TRBV27, the J gene TRBJ1-1, with 8 bases that match TRBD1. The CDR3 consists of 18 residues. The trim removed 6 bases at V and 2 bases at J, leaving 17 bases unmatched. Germline V lookup: CDR1 MNHEY, CDR2 SMNVEV (reference sequence). Here the CDR3 DNA reads TGTGCCAGCAGCCCCCTCCGCGGACAGGGTCGTATTAACACTGAAGCTTTCTTT. This translates into CASSPLRGQGRINTEAFF.

The V call is TRBV11-2, the J call TRBJ2-3; TRBD2 aligns across 8 bases. CDR1 is SGHAT and CDR2 is FQNNGV in the germline V gene. The CDR3 is made up of 16 amino acids. The ends lost 0 bases at V and 6 bases at J; junction bases unmatched: 8. The CDR3 DNA sequence: TGTGCCAGCAGCTTAGAGGCCCGGGAGGGCCAGGATACGCAGTATTTT. Translating it yields CASSLEAREGQDTQYF. Supplemented by reference TRBV11-2 and TRBJ2-3, the full variable domain reads EAGVAQSPRYKIIEKRQSVAFWCNPISGHATLYWYQQILGQGPKLLIQFQNNGVVDDSQLPKDRFSAERLKGVDSTLKIQPAKLEDSAVYLCASSLEAREGQDTQYFGPGTRLTVL.

This clone was observed a single time. J is TRBJ1-1 and V is TRBV3-1 (or the pseudogene TRBV3-2); D is perhaps TRBD1 (5 bases). The CDR3 consists of 17 residues. V was pared by 1 base and J by 0 bases, with 15 bases between. Germline V gives CDR1 LGHDT, CDR2 YNNKEL (reference sequence). The CDR3 DNA sequence: TGTGCCAGCAGCCAAGCCGTGGGGCAGTTCATGAACACTGAAGCTTTCTTT. Protein: CASSQAVGQFMNTEAFF.

This chain joins TRBV28 and TRBJ2-5; TRBD1 matches at 8 bases. This CDR3 has 14 residues. CDR1 MDHEN and CDR2 SYDVKM come from the germline V gene. The ends lost 6 bases at V and 3 bases at J; junction bases unmatched: 6. CDR3 in DNA: TGTGCCAGCAGACGAACAGGGGGGAAAGAGACCCAGTACTTC. Translated, it gives CASRRTGGKETQYF.

The gene calls are TRBV6-6 and TRBJ1-6; D call uncertain. Germline lookup yields CDR1 MNHNY and CDR2 SVGAGI (reference sequence). The ends were cut back, 6 bases at V and 8 bases at J, with 11 bases in the middle. This CDR3 has 13 residues. The CDR3 sequence: CASSGMVDSPLHF. The DNA for the CDR3 is TGTGCCAGCAGCGGGATGGTGGATTCACCCCTCCACTTT.

A few counts support this clone. For the CDR3, the DNA is TGCGCCAGCAGCTCCGGCGGGGCAGCTGGAAACACCATATATTTT. Its translation: CASSSGGAAGNTIYF. The gene calls are TRBV5-1 and TRBJ1-3; perhaps TRBD1 as D (5 bases). The germline gives CDR1 SGHRS, CDR2 YFSETQ. The CDR3 is 15 amino acids. V was clipped by 3 bases and J by 2 bases, with 12 bases between them.

The V and J genes are TRBV5-6 and TRBJ1-2; a possible D gene is TRBD1 (5 bases). CDR3 length: 16 amino acids. Germline V CDR1 and CDR2: SGHDT, YYEEEE. Trimming removed 4 bases from V and 0 bases from J, with 16 bases in between. This chain's CDR3 is CASSLGQGFANYGYTF. The CDR3 nucleotides are TGTGCCAGCAGCCTGGGGCAGGGTTTCGCTAACTATGGCTACACCTTC.

This chain uses TRBV5-1 with TRBJ2-1, with unresolved D. The germline gives CDR1 SGHRS, CDR2 YFSETQ. This CDR3 contains 16 residues. V gave up 0 bases and J gave up 4 bases, with 14 bases separating them. CDR3 protein: CASSLAPTKQYNEQFF. In DNA, the CDR3 is TGCGCCAGCAGCTTGGCCCCGACCAAACAGTACAATGAGCAGTTCTTC.

This clone was seen once. The DNA of the CDR3 is TGTGCCAGCAGCTTAGGCGACAGGTCCCCCGAAAAACTGTTTTTT. This codes for CASSLGDRSPEKLFF. This sequence joins TRBV7-9 and TRBJ1-4; D is possibly TRBD1 (6 bases). CDR1 and CDR2 (germline): SEHNR, FQNEAQ (reference sequence). V lost 1 base and J lost 8, with 14 bases in between. This CDR3 has 15 residues.